This T cell receptor beta chain comes out of a study of cytomegalovirus exposure and HLA in healthy donors. The CDR3 runs to 14 residues. V lost 6 bases to trimming and J lost 5 bases, with 13 bases between them. Germline loops: CDR1 MGHRA, CDR2 YSYEKL. Researchers ran the PCR with 60 Vbeta and 13 Jbeta primers. Only in-frame clones appear in the TCRdb table, and some are missing; sequencing was by immunoSEQ multiplex PCR. Seen here are about 160,000 clones, roughly 80% observed once, and the top ten hold about 3.8%. The sample comprised PBMCs. This TCR derives from a man aged 25 to 40 in good health and CMV-seropositive. This rearrangement joins TRBV4-1 to TRBJ2-2; possible D gene TRBD2, 5 bases. The CDR3 DNA follows: TGCGCCAGCAGTCTGCTAGCCAGAACCGGGGAGCTGTTTTTT. It codes for CASSLLARTGELFF.